The 25 T cell receptor beta chains below come from one sample, sequenced in a study of T cell repertoires in cytomegalovirus infection. These receptors' targets are unknown. TCRdb called the reads again in MiXCR, with one record for every CDR3 protein. This sample yields 46,000 or so distinct CDR3 sequences, of which around 20% are seen a single time; about 18% belongs to the top ten. Sequencing was performed on PBMCs, sequenced either directly or after in vitro stimulation (not recorded which). Receptors originate from a human donor in good health (CMV status not recorded). Some clones in this sample may be carry-over from other donors' samples.

There are a few counts of this clonotype. V and J are TRBV4-3 and TRBJ2-3; no firm D call. The CDR3 spans 14 residues. Trimming cost V 1 base and J 4 bases, with 9 bases left between them. Germline V gene lookup returns CDR1 LGHNA and CDR2 YSLEER. CDR3 sequence reads: CASSQASLADTQYF. The CDR3 nucleotides are TGCGCCAGCAGCCAAGCCAGCCTCGCAGATACGCAGTATTTT.

This clonotype has only a few counts. The chain couples TRBV27 to TRBJ2-2; D unresolved. Germline assignment: CDR1 MNHEY and CDR2 SMNVEV (reference sequence). V was trimmed by 2 bases and J by 3 bases, leaving 10 bases between them. CDR3 size: 15 residues. CDR3 DNA sequence: TGTGCCAGCAGTTTAGGGGTTTGGGACACCGGGGAGCTGTTTTTT. Translation gives CASSLGVWDTGELFF.

This clonotype was seen ten or more times. The rearrangement uses TRBV19 and TRBJ2-2; no clear D. With 6 bases removed from V and 3 bases from J, the gap between germline ends came to 14 bases. This CDR3 contains 15 residues. CDR1 is LNHDA, CDR2 SQIVND, per germline (reference sequence). The CDR3: CASRLGPVDTGELFF. The CDR3 DNA reads as TGTGCCAGTAGGCTCGGTCCGGTGGACACCGGGGAGCTGTTTTTT.

The sample holds many counts of this clonotype. The chain carries TRBV7-6 and TRBJ1-2; D gene ambiguous. From germline, CDR1 is SGHVS and CDR2 FNYEAQ. V was cut by 2 bases and J by 1 base, with 5 bases left in between. This CDR3 spans 13 amino acids. CDR3 in DNA: TGTGCCAGCAGCTTACATAGTAACTATGGCTACACCTTC. This gives the protein CASSLHSNYGYTF.

There are a few counts of this clonotype. The chain links TRBV29-1 to TRBJ2-1, with D possibly called TRBD1 or TRBD2 (5 bases each). From germline, CDR1 is SQVTM and CDR2 ANQGSEA. There are 13 residues in the CDR3. V was shortened by 3 bases and J by 7 bases, with 13 bases between the two germline ends. The DNA for the CDR3 is TGCAGCGTTGATTCGGGACCGAGTAATGAGCAGTTCTTC. This encodes CSVDSGPSNEQFF.

The chain uses TRBV5-1 and TRBJ2-1, with D possibly being TRBD1 (5 bases). The germline gives CDR1 SGHRS, CDR2 YFSETQ. The CDR3 sequence is 14 residues long. With 4 bases removed from V and 5 bases from J, the gap between germline ends came to 13 bases. The CDR3 spells CASSLSSQDNEQFF. CDR3 nucleotides: TGCGCCAGCAGCCTATCCTCACAGGACAATGAGCAGTTCTTC.

Notes on this clonotype: The junction and the germline gene differ at one end; a read error may be behind it. The rearrangement joins TRBV11-2 to TRBJ2-5, with 9 bases that match TRBD1. CDR3 length equals 17 residues. CDR1 and CDR2 (germline): SGHAT, FQNNGV. CDR3 DNA: TGTGCCAGCAGCCCCTATCGGGACAGGGAGCCCCAAGAGACCCAGCACTTC. The encoded protein is CASSPYRDREPQETQHF.

Ten or more counts support this clonotype. This chain uses TRBV28 with TRBJ1-2; D perhaps matches TRBD1 (6 bases). The germline V gene has CDR1 MDHEN and CDR2 SYDVKM. With 10 bases removed from V and 4 bases from J, the gap between germline ends came to 19 bases. This CDR3 region has 14 residues. The CDR3 is CATGVGGRPYGYTF. CDR3 bases: TGTGCCACCGGGGTTGGGGGGCGCCCCTATGGCTACACCTTC.

V usage is TRBV2 and J usage is TRBJ2-5, with 8 bases identical to TRBD1. Germline V gene lookup returns CDR1 SNHLY and CDR2 FYNNEI. J was trimmed by 1 base and V by 11 bases; bases with no gene match: 3. This CDR3 is 12 amino acids long. Written as DNA, the CDR3 is TGTGCCGGCGACAGGGGCCAAGAGACCCAGTACTTC. Protein: CAGDRGQETQYF.

The rearrangement uses TRBV19 and TRBJ1-2; 9 bases fit TRBD1. The germline CDR1 and CDR2 sequences are LNHDA and SQIVND (reference sequence). The J segment lost 4 bases and the V segment lost 4 bases, leaving 4 bases of the junction unmatched. The length of the CDR3 is 14 residues. This chain's CDR3 is CASSKGQGTYGYTF. CDR3 nucleotides: TGTGCCAGTAGTAAAGGACAGGGGACCTATGGCTACACCTTC.

Many counts were recorded for this clonotype. The V call is TRBV2, the J call TRBJ2-5; D is undetermined. Germline CDR1 reads SNHLY; CDR2 reads FYNNEI. The germline V and J ends were trimmed by 7 bases and 7 bases, with 13 bases remaining between them. CDR3 size: 12 residues. CDR3 coding DNA: TGTGCCAGCAATAGGGCCCCCGGGACCCAGTACTTC. Amino acid sequence: CASNRAPGTQYF.

In this sample, this clonotype turned up many times. The chain uses TRBV7-9 and TRBJ1-2; D is unclear. This CDR3 comprises 13 residues. Germline loops: CDR1 SEHNR, CDR2 FQNEAQ (reference sequence). V gave up 7 bases and J gave up 3 bases, with 12 bases separating them. CDR3 sequence (DNA): TGTGCCAGCAATCCGTCAGAAGACTATGGCTACACCTTC. Translation gives CASNPSEDYGYTF.

This clonotype showed up many times. The rearrangement joins TRBV7-2 to TRBJ2-2; D is perhaps TRBD2 (5 bases). CDR1 is SGHTA, CDR2 FQGNSA, per germline. The CDR3 is made up of 16 amino acids. V dropped 1 base and J dropped 5 bases, with 14 bases sitting between them. In DNA, the CDR3 is TGTGCCAGCAGCTTAGTTTGGTCTAGCCTTACCGGGGAGCTGTTTTTT. It translates to CASSLVWSSLTGELFF.

This clonotype was recorded at least ten times. The chain combines TRBV7-2 with TRBJ2-2, with D unclear. The CDR3 contains 18 residues. The germline CDR1 and CDR2 sequences are SGHTA and FQGNSA. Trimming shortened V by 2 bases and J by 5 bases, and 21 bases separated the two germline ends. CDR3: CASSLPRPGALGTGELFF. CDR3 sequence (DNA): TGTGCCAGCAGCTTACCCCGCCCCGGAGCGTTGGGTACCGGGGAGCTGTTTTTT.

In this sample, this clonotype turned up many times. This chain links TRBV4-1 with TRBJ2-1; D is possibly TRBD2 (5 bases). Trimming removed 7 bases from V and 0 bases from J, with 10 bases in between. The CDR3 is 14 amino acids. CDR1 and CDR2 (germline): MGHRA, YSYEKL. The CDR3 nucleotides are TGCGCCAGCACCCCGGGGAGCTCCTACAATGAGCAGTTCTTC. It translates to CASTPGSSYNEQFF.

With respect to this clonotype: A much larger clone lies a single base off, so this may be a read error. The genes are TRBV12-3 or TRBV12-4 and TRBJ2-5, with 8 bases identical to TRBD1. The CDR3 runs to 15 residues. V lost 6 bases to trimming and J lost 7 bases; unmatched junction nucleotides: 13. CDR3 in amino acids: CASSRDRLEVGTQYF. The CDR3 DNA reads as TGTGCCAGCAGCAGGGACAGGCTTGAAGTGGGGACCCAGTACTTC.

This clonotype was seen many times. The rearrangement links TRBV12-3 or TRBV12-4 to TRBJ1-2, with 10 bases that match TRBD1. The V gene end was trimmed by 7 bases and the J gene end by 10 bases; junction bases not matched to a gene: 6. This CDR3 comprises 12 residues. CDR3 nucleotide sequence: TGTGCCAGCACTAGGGACAGGGGACCCTACACCTTC. This translates into CASTRDRGPYTF.

Many counts were recorded for this clonotype. V and J are TRBV6-4 and TRBJ2-1; no firm D call. V lost 1 base and J 12 bases, leaving 10 bases between the germline ends. Germline V gene lookup returns CDR1 MRHNA and CDR2 SNTAGT. The CDR3 extends over 12 amino acids. The CDR3 DNA reads as TGTGCCAGCAGTGACTATGTTGGACGGCAGTTCTTC. Its protein is CASSDYVGRQFF.

This clonotype was seen only a few times. CDR3 amino acids: CASRPGLGHSPLHF. CDR3 DNA sequence: TGTGCCAGCAGGCCAGGGTTGGGTCATTCACCCCTCCACTTT. The chain employs TRBV2 and TRBJ1-6; perhaps TRBD1 as D (5 bases). The CDR3 totals 14 residues. Deletions cut 6 bases from V and 8 bases from J, with 14 bases between. Looked up from germline, CDR1 is SNHLY and CDR2 is FYNNEI.

The J gene is TRBJ1-5, the V gene TRBV15; perhaps TRBD1 as D (5 bases). The ends were cut back, 0 bases at V and 3 bases at J, with 12 bases in the middle. CDR1 is LNHNV and CDR2 is YYDKDF in the germline V gene (reference sequence). The CDR3 sequence is 16 residues long. The CDR3 DNA follows: TGTGCCACCAGCAGAGAGGGCGTGGGGGTCAATCAGCCCCAGCATTTT. Translating it yields CATSREGVGVNQPQHF.

This chain connects TRBV20-1 to TRBJ2-1; the D is unclear. Trimming took 1 base from V and 0 from J, leaving 16 bases between them. Germline V lookup: CDR1 DFQATT, CDR2 SNEGSKA (reference sequence). CDR3 length: 17 amino acids. As DNA, the CDR3 is TGCAGTGCTAGAGTAGTCTTGGGTAAGAGCTCCTACAATGAGCAGTTCTTC. Translating it yields CSARVVLGKSSYNEQFF.

This clonotype was observed a few times. The chain joins TRBV12-3 or TRBV12-4 to TRBJ2-7, with D possibly being TRBD1 or TRBD2 (6 bases each). This CDR3 has 14 amino acids. Trimming pared 6 bases from V and 9 bases from J, leaving 21 bases between. Here the CDR3 DNA reads TGTGCCAGCAGCAAAGGGGGGACGGACATGGGGCAGTACTTC. This encodes CASSKGGTDMGQYF.

This clonotype turned up a few times. V usage is TRBV5-4 and J usage is TRBJ2-2; 7 nucleotides agree with TRBD1. The CDR3 consists of 15 residues. Germline CDR1 reads SGHNT; CDR2 reads YYREEE (reference sequence). The J segment lost 0 bases and the V segment lost 3 bases, leaving 2 bases of the junction unmatched. CDR3 sequence: CASSWTGANTGELFF. CDR3 coding DNA: TGTGCCAGCAGCTGGACAGGAGCGAACACCGGGGAGCTGTTTTTT.

This clonotype appeared many times. The chain recombines TRBV6-6 with TRBJ1-1, with D possibly matching TRBD1 (6 bases). CDR3 length: 16 amino acids. Germline lookup yields CDR1 MNHNY and CDR2 SVGAGI (reference sequence). Trimming cost V 0 bases and J 1 base, with 12 bases left between them. CDR3 sequence (DNA): TGTGCCAGCAGTTACTCCGGGGGGCAGGGGAACACTGAAGCTTTCTTT. It is translated as CASSYSGGQGNTEAFF.

Sample share makes this clonotype medium-sized (0.01 to 0.1%). The rearrangement uses TRBV7-8 and TRBJ2-7; 12 nucleotides match TRBD2. Germline V gene lookup returns CDR1 SGHVS and CDR2 FQNEAQ. V was clipped by 5 bases and J by 5 bases; unmatched bases: 13. This CDR3 contains 17 residues. CDR3 loop: CASSPDRLLAGGNEQYF. The CDR3 DNA follows: TGTGCCAGCAGCCCTGATAGGCTACTAGCGGGAGGTAACGAGCAGTACTTC. Together with reference TRBV7-8 and TRBJ2-7, the CDR3 gives the full variable domain: GAGVSQSPRYKVAKRGQDVALRCDPISGHVSLFWYQQALGQGPEFLTYFQNEAQLDKSGLPSDRFFAERPEGSVSTLKIQRTQQEDSAVYLCASSPDRLLAGGNEQYFGPGTRLTVT.